This TCR beta chain was observed in a study of neurological immune-mediated disorders (dated 2019 in TCRdb). Regarding the complete study: Of the roughly 34 multiple sclerosis patients, approximately 31 had relapsing-remitting MS and 3 had secondary progressive MS. Peripheral blood TCR-beta repertoires from patients with HTLV-I-associated myelopathy (HAM/TSP), patients with multiple sclerosis, and healthy controls were compared in the study using UMI-based sequencing. Longitudinal samples, technical triplicates and paired sorted CD4+ and CD8+ T-cell subsets, alongside PBMC samples, were included among the approximately 110 TCR-beta libraries. The cohort comprised about 68 subjects: roughly 15 HAM/TSP patients, 35 or so multiple sclerosis patients and 20 or so healthy controls.

Trimmed from V: 1 base; trimmed from J: 4 bases; junction bases lacking a gene match: 6. The CDR3 goes from the cysteine to the phenylalanine over 15 residues. Just CDR3 DNA is preserved here, 45 bases in frame from base 1. CDR1 DFQATT and CDR2 SNEGSKA are derived from the germline V gene (reference sequence). The paper's findings and limits, for the study overall: Phylogenetic analysis grouped repertoires from 18 of 34 MS patients into a cluster of related CDR3 sequences, suggesting a possible repertoire-level signature. No identical CDR3 amino acid sequences were found to be shared among expanded clones across subjects, suggesting that TCR-beta repertoires were private in all groups. TCR clonal expansion was highest in HAM/TSP patients and lowest in MS patients, with MS patients falling below even healthy controls. No association of the MS cluster with clinical or MRI features was observed, and the need for larger cohorts was stated by the authors.

cDNA was synthesized by template-switch 5'RACE using a primer with a 10-nucleotide random unique molecular identifier that tagged each TCR transcript. Every sequencing run covered 15-18 subjects and yielded more than 200 million TCR-beta sequences. Total RNA was extracted with the RNeasy kit. Using the KAPA Real-time Library Amplification kit, TCR-beta VDJ regions were amplified with primers for the TCR constant region and the 5'RACE anchor. A first PCR added sample indexes and Illumina adaptors, after which a second PCR increased the library yield. After Ampure bead purification, the TCR product of roughly 650 bp was size-selected on a 2% E-gel SizeSelection system. Before pooling, libraries had their quality checked on a Bioanalyzer, their concentration measured with Qubit, and their quantity determined with the Kapa Library Quantification kit. An Illumina HiSeq 2500 sequenced the libraries paired-end 2 x 150 bp. To increase sequence diversity, roughly 25-31% phiX was spiked into each library pool. Concerning the study's data processing: Quality-filtered reads were processed with the UMI-based MiGEC pipeline, and over 90% of raw TCR sequences were removed by the MiGEC pipeline during error correction. IMGT germline references were used for alignment of VDJ genes, and clonotypes were defined by a unique CDR3 amino acid sequence together with V-J genes. Clonal expansion, Shannon diversity and CDR3 relatedness were evaluated with VDJtools (CalcPairwiseDistances, ClusterSamples), while phylogenetic trees were built in CLCbio workbench. Expanded clones were defined as having at least 8 unique UMIs, based on coefficient-of-variation modelling across technical triplicates. Using fastp at Q25 and MiXCR, TCRdb reprocessed the public reads and kept productive beta chains. All rows with the same CDR3 protein become a single entry with the most common DNA and genes. TCRdb assigned the V and J calls; the authors' analysis was not used. This sample comprises approximately 66,000 distinct CDR3 sequences, nearly 3.5% of them detected only once. The ten largest make up around 3.8% of the sample.

This clonotype was detected ten times or more. This clone's antigen is unknown. Per-base qualities were not stored, and no clone one base away is much larger. For unsorted PBMC libraries, 2 million PBMCs were used after storage in RNAlater at -80 degrees C until RNA extraction. The multiple sclerosis patients were enrolled in a US clinical protocol that used magnetic resonance imaging to evaluate disease progression. Peripheral blood was subjected to Ficoll-Hypaque density gradient centrifugation to isolate PBMCs, which were then cryopreserved in liquid nitrogen. The sequencing sample was made of PBMCs. This receptor chain uses TRBV20-1 and TRBJ2-5, and TRBD2 matches 10 of the central bases. This receptor was identified in a man in his forties or fifties with multiple sclerosis. The CDR3 sequence is CSARAQRGGRETQYF. The DNA reads TGCAGTGCTAGAGCCCAGCGGGGGGGCCGAGAGACCCAGTACTTC.